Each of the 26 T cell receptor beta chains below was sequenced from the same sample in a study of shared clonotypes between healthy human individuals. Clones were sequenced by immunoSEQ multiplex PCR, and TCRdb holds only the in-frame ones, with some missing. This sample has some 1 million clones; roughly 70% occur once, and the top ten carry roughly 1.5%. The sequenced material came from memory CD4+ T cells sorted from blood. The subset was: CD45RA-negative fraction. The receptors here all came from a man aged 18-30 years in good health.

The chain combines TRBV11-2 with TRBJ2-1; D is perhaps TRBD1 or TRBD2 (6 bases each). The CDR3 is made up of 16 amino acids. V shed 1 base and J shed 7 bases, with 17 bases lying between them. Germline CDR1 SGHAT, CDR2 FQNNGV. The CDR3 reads CASSLGGTTGTNEQFF. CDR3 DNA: TGTGCCAGCAGCTTAGGCGGGACAACCGGGACTAATGAGCAGTTCTTC. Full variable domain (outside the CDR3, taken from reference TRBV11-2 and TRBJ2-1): EAGVAQSPRYKIIEKRQSVAFWCNPISGHATLYWYQQILGQGPKLLIQFQNNGVVDDSQLPKDRFSAERLKGVDSTLKIQPAKLEDSAVYLCASSLGGTTGTNEQFFGPGTRLTVL.

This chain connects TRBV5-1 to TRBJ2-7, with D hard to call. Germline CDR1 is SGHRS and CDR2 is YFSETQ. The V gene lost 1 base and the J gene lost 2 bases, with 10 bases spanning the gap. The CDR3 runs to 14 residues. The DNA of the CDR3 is TGCGCCAGCAGCTTGAGAGGTTACACCTACGAGCAGTACTTC. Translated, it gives CASSLRGYTYEQYF. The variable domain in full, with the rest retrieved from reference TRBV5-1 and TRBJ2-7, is KAGVTQTPRYLIKTRGQQVTLSCSPISGHRSVSWYQQTPGQGLQFLFEYFSETQRNKGNFPGRFSGRQFSNSRSEMNVSTLELGDSALYLCASSLRGYTYEQYFGPGTRLTVT.

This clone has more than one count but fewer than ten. CDR3 protein: CASSEAWTGGSPLHF. The CDR3 DNA follows: TGTGCCAGCAGTGAAGCTTGGACAGGGGGTTCACCCCTCCACTTT. The J gene is TRBJ1-6, the V gene TRBV6-1, with 10 bases aligning to TRBD1. The CDR3 loop spans 15 amino acids. V shed 0 bases, J shed 9 bases, and the junction held 2 bases outside the gene matches. CDR1 is MNHNS, CDR2 SASEGT, per germline.

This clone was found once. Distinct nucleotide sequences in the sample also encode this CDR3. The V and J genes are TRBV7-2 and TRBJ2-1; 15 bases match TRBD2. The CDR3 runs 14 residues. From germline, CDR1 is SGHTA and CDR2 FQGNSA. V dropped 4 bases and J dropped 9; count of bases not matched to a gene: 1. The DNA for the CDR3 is TGTGCCAGCAGCTCGGGACTAGCGGGAGGTGAGCAGTTCTTC. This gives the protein CASSSGLAGGEQFF.

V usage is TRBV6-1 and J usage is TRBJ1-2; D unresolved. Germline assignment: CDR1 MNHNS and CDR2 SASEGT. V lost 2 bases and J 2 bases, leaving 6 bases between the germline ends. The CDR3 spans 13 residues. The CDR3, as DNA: TGTGCCAGCAGTGAACAGGCCAACTATGGCTACACCTTC. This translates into CASSEQANYGYTF.

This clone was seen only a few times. CDR3 amino acids: CAISDPLAGLSGANVLTF. CDR3 DNA: TGTGCCATCAGTGACCCGCTAGCAGGCCTCTCTGGGGCCAACGTCCTGACTTTC. This chain joins TRBV10-3 and TRBJ2-6; D might be TRBD2 (5 bases). The CDR3 contains 18 residues. V was cut by 3 bases and J by 0 bases, with 15 bases left in between. The germline gives CDR1 ENHRY, CDR2 SYGVKD.

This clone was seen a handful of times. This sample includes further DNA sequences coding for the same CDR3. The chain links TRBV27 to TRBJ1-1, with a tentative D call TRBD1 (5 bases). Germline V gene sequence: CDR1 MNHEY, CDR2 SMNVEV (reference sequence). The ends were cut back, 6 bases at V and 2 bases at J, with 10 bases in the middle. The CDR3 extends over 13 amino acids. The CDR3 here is CASSSRVNTEAFF. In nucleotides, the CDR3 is TGTGCCAGCAGCTCCAGGGTCAACACTGAAGCTTTCTTT.

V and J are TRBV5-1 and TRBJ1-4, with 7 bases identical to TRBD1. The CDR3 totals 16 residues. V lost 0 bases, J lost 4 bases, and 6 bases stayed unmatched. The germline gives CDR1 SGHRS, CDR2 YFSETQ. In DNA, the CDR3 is TGCGCCAGCAGCTTGGGAGGGACAGTGATTAATGAAAAACTGTTTTTT. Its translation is CASSLGGTVINEKLFF.

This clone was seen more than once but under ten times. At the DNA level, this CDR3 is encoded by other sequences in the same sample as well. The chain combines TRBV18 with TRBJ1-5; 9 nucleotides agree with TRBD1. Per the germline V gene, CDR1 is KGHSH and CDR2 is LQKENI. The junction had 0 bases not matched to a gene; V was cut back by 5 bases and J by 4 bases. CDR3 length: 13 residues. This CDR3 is CASSGQGNQPQHF. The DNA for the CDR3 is TGTGCCAGCTCAGGACAGGGGAATCAGCCCCAGCATTTT.

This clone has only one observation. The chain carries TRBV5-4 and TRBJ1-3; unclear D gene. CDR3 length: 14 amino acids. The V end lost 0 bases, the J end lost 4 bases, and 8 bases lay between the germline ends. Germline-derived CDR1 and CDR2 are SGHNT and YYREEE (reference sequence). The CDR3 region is CASSLEVTGNTIYF. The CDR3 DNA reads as TGTGCCAGCAGCTTGGAGGTTACCGGAAACACCATATATTTT.

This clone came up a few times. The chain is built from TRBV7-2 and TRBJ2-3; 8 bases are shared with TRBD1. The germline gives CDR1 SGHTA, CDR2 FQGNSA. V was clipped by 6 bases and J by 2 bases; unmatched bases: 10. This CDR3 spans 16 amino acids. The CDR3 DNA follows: TGTGCCAGCAGGACCCCAGGGGGCGGTCACACAGATACGCAGTATTTT. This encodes CASRTPGGGHTDTQYF.

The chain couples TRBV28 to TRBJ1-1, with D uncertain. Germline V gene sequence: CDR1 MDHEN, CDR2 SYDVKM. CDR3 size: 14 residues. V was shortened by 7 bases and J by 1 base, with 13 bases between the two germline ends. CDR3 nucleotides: TGTGCCAGCATTGAGGAAGGCAGGAACACTGAAGCTTTCTTT. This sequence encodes CASIEEGRNTEAFF.

In DNA form, the CDR3 reads TGTGCCAGCAGCCTAGGGGGGTCTGGGAACACCGGGGAGCTGTTTTTT. Translating gives CASSLGGSGNTGELFF. V and J are TRBV2 and TRBJ2-2; D assignment may be TRBD1 or TRBD2 (6 bases each). Germline V CDR1 and CDR2: SNHLY, FYNNEI. The V end was cut by 6 bases, the J end by 1 base, with 15 bases between. The CDR3 extends over 16 amino acids.

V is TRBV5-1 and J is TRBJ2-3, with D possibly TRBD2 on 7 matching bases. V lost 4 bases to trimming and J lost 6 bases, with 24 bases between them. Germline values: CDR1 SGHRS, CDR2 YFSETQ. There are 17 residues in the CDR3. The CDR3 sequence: CASSRSSLRGGADTQYF. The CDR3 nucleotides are TGCGCCAGCAGCCGTAGTTCCCTGCGCGGGGGCGCGGATACGCAGTATTTT.

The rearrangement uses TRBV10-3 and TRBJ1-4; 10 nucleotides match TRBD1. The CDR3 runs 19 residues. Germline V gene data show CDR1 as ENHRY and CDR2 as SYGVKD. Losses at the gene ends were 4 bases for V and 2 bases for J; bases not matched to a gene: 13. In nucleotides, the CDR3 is TGTGCCATCAGTGCCTCGACAGGGGGCGGTTTTACGACTAATGAAAAACTGTTTTTT. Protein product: CAISASTGGGFTTNEKLFF.

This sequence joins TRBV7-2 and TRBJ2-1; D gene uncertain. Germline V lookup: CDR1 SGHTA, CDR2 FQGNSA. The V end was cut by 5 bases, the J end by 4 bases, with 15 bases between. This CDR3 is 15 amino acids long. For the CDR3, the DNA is TGTGCCAGCAGCCCGGACCAAATCCCGTACAATGAGCAGTTCTTC. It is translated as CASSPDQIPYNEQFF.

For the CDR3, the DNA is TGTGCCAGCAGCCAAACGGGTGGGACAGGGGTCTACGAGCAGTACTTC. It is translated as CASSQTGGTGVYEQYF. The chain combines TRBV4-2 with TRBJ2-7; 10 bases are a match to TRBD1. The germline gives CDR1 LGHNA, CDR2 YNFKEQ. The V and J ends lost 2 bases and 3 bases, in that order; junction bases with no gene match: 7. The CDR3 length is 16 residues.

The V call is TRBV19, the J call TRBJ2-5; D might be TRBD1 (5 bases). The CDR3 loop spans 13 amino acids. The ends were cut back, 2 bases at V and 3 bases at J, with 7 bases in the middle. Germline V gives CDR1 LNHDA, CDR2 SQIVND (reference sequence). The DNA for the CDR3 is TGTGCCAGTAGTATACCAGGGAAAGAGACCCAGTACTTC. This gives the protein CASSIPGKETQYF.

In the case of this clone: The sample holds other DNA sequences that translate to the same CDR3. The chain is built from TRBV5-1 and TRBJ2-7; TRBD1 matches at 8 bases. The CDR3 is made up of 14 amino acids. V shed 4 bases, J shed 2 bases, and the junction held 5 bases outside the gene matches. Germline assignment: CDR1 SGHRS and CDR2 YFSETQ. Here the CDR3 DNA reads TGCGCCAGCAGCCCGGGACAGGAGACCTACGAGCAGTACTTC. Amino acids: CASSPGQETYEQYF. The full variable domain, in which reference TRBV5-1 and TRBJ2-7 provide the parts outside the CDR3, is KAGVTQTPRYLIKTRGQQVTLSCSPISGHRSVSWYQQTPGQGLQFLFEYFSETQRNKGNFPGRFSGRQFSNSRSEMNVSTLELGDSALYLCASSPGQETYEQYFGPGTRLTVT.

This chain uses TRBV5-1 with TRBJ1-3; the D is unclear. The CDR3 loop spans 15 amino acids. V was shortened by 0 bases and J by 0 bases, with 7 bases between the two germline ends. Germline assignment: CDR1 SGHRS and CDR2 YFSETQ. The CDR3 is CASSLDTYSGNTIYF. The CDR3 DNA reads TGCGCCAGCAGCTTGGACACTTACTCTGGAAACACCATATATTTT.

The DNA of the CDR3 is TGTGCCAGCAGTGAAACCCCAGGGGGGGCCTACGAGCAGTACTTC. Residues: CASSETPGGAYEQYF. The chain is built from TRBV6-1 and TRBJ2-7; TRBD1 or TRBD2 may be the D gene (7 bases each). V was clipped by 2 bases and J by 2 bases, with 13 bases between them. The germline CDR1 and CDR2 sequences are MNHNS and SASEGT. The length of the CDR3 is 15 residues.

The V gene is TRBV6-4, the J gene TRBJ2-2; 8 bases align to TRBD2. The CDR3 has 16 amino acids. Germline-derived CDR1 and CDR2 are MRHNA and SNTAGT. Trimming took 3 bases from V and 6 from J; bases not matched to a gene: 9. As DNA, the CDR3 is TGTGCCAGCAGTGAACCCGAGCGGGAGTACGCCGGGGAGCTGTTTTTT. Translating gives CASSEPEREYAGELFF.

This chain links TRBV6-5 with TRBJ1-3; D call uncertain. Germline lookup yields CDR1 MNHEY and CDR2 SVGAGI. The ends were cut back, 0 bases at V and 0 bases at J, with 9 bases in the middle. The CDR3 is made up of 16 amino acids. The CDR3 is CASSYSNLPSGNTIYF. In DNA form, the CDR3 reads TGTGCCAGCAGTTACTCGAATCTTCCCTCTGGAAACACCATATATTTT.

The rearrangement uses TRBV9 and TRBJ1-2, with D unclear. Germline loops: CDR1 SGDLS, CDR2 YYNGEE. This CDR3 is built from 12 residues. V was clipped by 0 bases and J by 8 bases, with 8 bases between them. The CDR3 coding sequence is TGTGCCAGCAGCGTAGCAGGATGGGGCTACACCTTC. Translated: CASSVAGWGYTF.

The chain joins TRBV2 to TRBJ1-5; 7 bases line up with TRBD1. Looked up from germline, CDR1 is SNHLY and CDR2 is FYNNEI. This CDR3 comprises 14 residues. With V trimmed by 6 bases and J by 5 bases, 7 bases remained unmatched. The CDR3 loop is CASSLQGVYQPQHF. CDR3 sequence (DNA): TGTGCCAGCAGCCTTCAGGGGGTTTATCAGCCCCAGCATTTT.

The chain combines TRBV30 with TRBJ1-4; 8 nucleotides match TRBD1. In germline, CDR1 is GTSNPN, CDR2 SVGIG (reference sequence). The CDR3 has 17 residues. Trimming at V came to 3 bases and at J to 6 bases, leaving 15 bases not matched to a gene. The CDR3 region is CAWRGWAGGASDEKLFF. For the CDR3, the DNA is TGTGCCTGGAGGGGCTGGGCAGGGGGCGCATCTGATGAAAAACTGTTTTTT.